The 18 T cell receptor beta chains in this list originate from one sample, sequenced in a study of early T cells in non-severe SARS-CoV-2 infection. TCRdb fed the 5' RACE reads into MiXCR, producing one record per CDR3 protein. The data contain fewer than 80,000 distinct CDR3 sequences, around a tenth of them singletons. The sample was whole blood. Receptors were obtained from an adult who was a healthcare worker with PCR-confirmed SARS-CoV-2 infection or an uninfected control (not recorded which).

This clonotype was counted ten times or more. The rearrangement links TRBV29-1 to TRBJ2-6; 14 positions match TRBD2. Germline CDR1 reads SQVTM; CDR2 reads ANQGSEA. The CDR3 length is 17 residues. After removal of 6 bases from V and 2 bases from J, the junction contained 6 bases not matched to a gene. CDR3: CSVRLAGGPTGANVLTF. The CDR3 nucleotides are TGCAGCGTCAGACTAGCGGGGGGGCCTACTGGGGCCAACGTCCTGACTTTC.

This clonotype was recorded at least ten times. This rearrangement joins TRBV24-1 to TRBJ2-1; 14 bases line up with TRBD2. Germline-derived CDR1 and CDR2 are KGHDR and SFDVKD. The CDR3 is 15 amino acids. The ends lost 4 bases at V and 9 bases at J; junction bases unmatched: 4. In nucleotides, the CDR3 is TGTGCCACCAGTGAGCTGACTAGCGGGAGGGTTGAGCAGTTCTTC. Translation gives CATSELTSGRVEQFF.

This clonotype was observed at least ten times. V and J are TRBV20-1 and TRBJ1-1; D uncertain. V was trimmed by 0 bases and J by 3 bases, leaving 11 bases between them. CDR3 length equals 14 residues. Germline V gene lookup returns CDR1 DFQATT and CDR2 SNEGSKA (reference sequence). Here the CDR3 DNA reads TGCAGTGCTAGAGATGACGGGTTGTACACTGAAGCTTTCTTT. Residues: CSARDDGLYTEAFF.

This clonotype has at least ten counts. This chain joins TRBV6-1 and TRBJ2-2; the D gene is possibly TRBD2 (6 bases). The length of the CDR3 is 14 residues. Deletions cut 1 base from V and 4 bases from J, with 7 bases between. Germline values: CDR1 MNHNS, CDR2 SASEGT. In DNA, the CDR3 is TGTGCCAGCAGTGAAGTCGGGGGCACCGGGGAGCTGTTTTTT. Protein product: CASSEVGGTGELFF.

In this sample, this clonotype turned up many times. The V call is TRBV7-8, the J call TRBJ2-3, with D possibly matching TRBD1 (6 bases). CDR1 and CDR2 (germline): SGHVS, FQNEAQ. Trimming removed 1 base from V and 4 bases from J, with 15 bases in between. The CDR3 length is 16 residues. The CDR3 nucleotides are TGTGCCAGCAGCTTAGTTCGGCAGGGGTGGGCAGATACGCAGTATTTT. It yields the protein CASSLVRQGWADTQYF. Using reference TRBV7-8 and TRBJ2-3 for the parts outside the CDR3, the full variable domain is GAGVSQSPRYKVAKRGQDVALRCDPISGHVSLFWYQQALGQGPEFLTYFQNEAQLDKSGLPSDRFFAERPEGSVSTLKIQRTQQEDSAVYLCASSLVRQGWADTQYFGPGTRLTVL.

This clonotype was detected ten times or more. This chain uses TRBV7-9 with TRBJ1-1; perhaps TRBD1 as D (6 bases). The CDR3 is 14 residues long. Germline V CDR1 and CDR2: SEHNR, FQNEAQ (reference sequence). V shed 2 bases and J shed 5 bases, with 12 bases lying between them. CDR3 bases: TGTGCCAGCAGCTTACTGACGGGGGCGACTGAAGCTTTCTTT. Amino acids: CASSLLTGATEAFF.

J is TRBJ2-7 and V is TRBV12-3 or TRBV12-4, with D perhaps being TRBD1 or TRBD2 (7 bases each). This CDR3 comprises 13 residues. The ends were cut back, 6 bases at V and 5 bases at J, with 14 bases in the middle. In nucleotides, the CDR3 is TGTGCCAGCAGCAGGGGGGGGACCCACGAGCAGTACTTC. The encoded protein is CASSRGGTHEQYF.

This clonotype has a count of ten or more. The gene calls are TRBV6-1 and TRBJ2-3; 11 bases align to TRBD1. Trimming at V came to 2 bases and at J to 5 bases, leaving 6 bases not matched to a gene. The CDR3 is made up of 16 amino acids. Germline values: CDR1 MNHNS, CDR2 SASEGT. The CDR3 loop is CASSERTGGGQDTQYF. The CDR3 bases are TGTGCCAGCAGTGAACGGACAGGGGGCGGCCAAGATACGCAGTATTTT.

This clonotype was seen a few times. In DNA form, the CDR3 reads TGTGCCAGCAGTTACTCGATAGGGGATACAGATACGCAGTATTTT. It is translated as CASSYSIGDTDTQYF. The chain links TRBV6-5 to TRBJ2-3; a weak D match, TRBD1 (5 bases). Germline V CDR1 and CDR2: MNHEY, SVGAGI. CDR3 size: 15 residues. V shed 0 bases and J shed 3 bases, with 10 bases lying between them.

A note on this clonotype: The junction shows a germline mismatch at one end, possibly a read error. The chain carries TRBV18 and TRBJ2-4; TRBD1 agrees at 9 bases. The CDR3 extends over 17 amino acids. Germline V gene data show CDR1 as KGHSH and CDR2 as LQKENI. The CDR3 region has the DNA TGTACCAGCTCACCGCCGGACAGGGGACTAGCCAAAAACATTCAGTACTTC. This translates into CTSSPPDRGLAKNIQYF.

This clonotype has a handful of counts. CDR3 bases: TGTGCCAGCAGCGGAGTTAGCGGGGGGGCATACAATGAGCAGTTCTTC. This codes for CASSGVSGGAYNEQFF. The rearrangement uses TRBV9 and TRBJ2-1; 11 bases line up with TRBD2. The V gene end was trimmed by 3 bases and the J gene end by 4 bases; junction bases not matched to a gene: 6. Germline V lookup: CDR1 SGDLS, CDR2 YYNGEE. The CDR3 spans 16 residues.

The V and J genes are TRBV20-1 and TRBJ1-2; 8 bases fit TRBD1. The CDR3 loop spans 13 amino acids. Germline lookup yields CDR1 DFQATT and CDR2 SNEGSKA (reference sequence). J lost 1 base, V lost 6 bases, and 4 bases had no gene match. CDR3 in amino acids: CSARTGNNYGYTF. For the CDR3, the DNA is TGCAGTGCCCGGACAGGGAATAACTATGGCTACACCTTC.

This clonotype occurred a few times. The V gene is TRBV29-1, the J gene TRBJ1-1; D uncertain. The CDR3 is 13 residues long. V dropped 6 bases and J dropped 0 bases, with 11 bases sitting between them. From germline, CDR1 is SQVTM and CDR2 ANQGSEA. The CDR3 nucleotides are TGCAGCGTAGAGACAAGGTTGAACACTGAAGCTTTCTTT. Amino acid sequence: CSVETRLNTEAFF.

This chain links TRBV10-3 with TRBJ2-7, with D tentatively TRBD2 (5 bases). Germline V gene lookup returns CDR1 ENHRY and CDR2 SYGVKD. The length of the CDR3 is 16 residues. V shed 3 bases and J shed 2 bases, with 17 bases lying between them. The chain's CDR3 is CAISDRVGAIPYEQYF. In nucleotides, the CDR3 is TGTGCCATCAGTGATCGTGTGGGAGCCATCCCCTACGAGCAGTACTTC.

This clonotype was detected only a few times. The rearrangement joins TRBV7-3 to TRBJ2-3; weak D call: TRBD1 (6 bases). The CDR3 contains 13 residues. Looked up from germline, CDR1 is SGHTA and CDR2 is FQGTGA. V was cut by 5 bases and J by 8 bases, with 14 bases left in between. Here the CDR3 reads CASSLLLGGTQYF. The CDR3 DNA reads as TGTGCCAGCAGCCTACTCCTAGGGGGTACGCAGTATTTT.

In this sample, this clonotype turned up a few times. One end of the junction fails to match germline, which may point to a read error. V is TRBV10-3 and J is TRBJ1-5, with D perhaps TRBD1 (5 bases). The CDR3 covers 15 residues. The germline CDR1 and CDR2 sequences are ENHRY and SYGVKD. CDR3 loop: CATSYGGDAGQPQHF. CDR3 DNA sequence: TGTGCCACCAGTTACGGGGGAGACGCGGGTCAGCCCCAGCATTTT.

This clonotype ranks as medium-sized. The rearrangement links TRBV9 to TRBJ2-3; 7 bases are a match to TRBD2. Germline CDR1 and CDR2: SGDLS and YYNGEE. This CDR3 region has 18 residues. After removal of 3 bases from V and 7 bases from J, the junction contained 20 bases not matched to a gene. The CDR3 DNA is TGTGCCAGCAGCGCCGAAGGGGAGGAACTAGCGCGGACAAATACGCAGTATTTT. Residues: CASSAEGEELARTNTQYF. Full variable domain (outside the CDR3, taken from reference TRBV9 and TRBJ2-3): DSGVTQTPKHLITATGQRVTLRCSPRSGDLSVYWYQQSLDQGLQFLIQYYNGEERAKGNILERFSAQQFPDLHSELNLSSLELGDSALYFCASSAEGEELARTNTQYFGPGTRLTVL.

The chain carries TRBV12-3 or TRBV12-4 and TRBJ2-3; a weak D match, TRBD1 (6 bases). The CDR3 spans 13 residues. V gave up 6 bases and J gave up 0 bases, with 7 bases separating them. In DNA, the CDR3 is TGTGCCAGCAGAACAGGGAGCACAGATACGCAGTATTTT. Translation gives CASRTGSTDTQYF.